The subject of this entry is one TCR beta chain. Its antigen is still unknown. At the time of sampling, donors were nominally healthy, though unrecorded immune exposures were likely. The CDR3 is 15 residues long. The V gene's germline CDR1 is SGHRS and CDR2 YFSETQ. Losses at the gene ends were 0 bases for V and 4 bases for J; bases not matched to a gene: 2. The data originate from a study of cytomegalovirus exposure and HLA in healthy donors. Notes on the study in general: Only CMV serostatus was available as immune exposure information. Researchers counted roughly 150 TCR beta chains as cytomegalovirus-associated. A later analysis found most CMV-associated TCR beta chains apparently HLA-restricted.

The PCR made use of 60 Vbeta and 13 Jbeta primers. Here immunoSEQ multiplex PCR was the method, and the copy in TCRdb shows in-frame clones only, minus some. Of 95,000 to 110,000 clones in the sample, less than 80% were seen once. The source is a man aged 25-45 years in good health and CMV-seronegative. The sequencing input was PBMCs. V is TRBV5-1 and J is TRBJ2-1; 9 nucleotides match TRBD2. The DNA for the CDR3 is TGCGCCAGCAGCTTGGTAGCGGGAGAGTACAATGAGCAGTTCTTC. Translated: CASSLVAGEYNEQFF.